Each of the 23 T cell receptor beta chains below was sequenced from the same sample in a study of blood T cell repertoires in COVID-19. Produced via immunoSEQ multiplex PCR; TCRdb's table is partial and in-frame only. Seen here are tens of thousands of clones, more than 75% observed once, and the top ten hold roughly 15%. Sample: peripheral blood. These TCRs come from a woman between 70 and 85 years old with acute or convalescent COVID-19.

The CDR3 protein is CASSVSPVFGGWDKNIQYF. CDR3 sequence (DNA): TGTGCCAGCAGTGTTTCCCCGGTCTTCGGGGGGTGGGACAAAAACATTCAGTACTTC. The chain recombines TRBV28 with TRBJ2-4, with TRBD2 matching 7 bases. The CDR3 is 19 amino acids. Germline lookup yields CDR1 MDHEN and CDR2 SYDVKM. With 5 bases clipped from V and 3 bases from J, the junction kept 19 bases outside the gene matches.

V gene TRBV4-1 combines with J gene TRBJ2-3; 12 bases are a match to TRBD2. Germline CDR1 reads MGHRA; CDR2 reads YSYEKL. The CDR3 length is 17 residues. V dropped 3 bases and J dropped 2; count of bases not matched to a gene: 6. The CDR3 nucleotides read TGCGCCAGCAGCCAGGAGGGGACTAGCGGGCCCACAGATACGCAGTATTTT. Amino acids: CASSQEGTSGPTDTQYF.

J is TRBJ2-2 and V is TRBV6-4, with D perhaps TRBD1 (6 bases). The V and J ends lost 6 bases and 4 bases respectively, with 15 bases between them. This CDR3 has 15 amino acids. Germline loops: CDR1 MRHNA, CDR2 SNTAGT. The CDR3 region is CASRTQGTGTGELFF. In DNA form, the CDR3 reads TGTGCCAGCAGGACACAGGGAACGGGCACCGGGGAGCTGTTTTTT.

The V and J genes are TRBV6-2 or TRBV6-3 and TRBJ2-1; D remains unclear. Trimming cost V 5 bases and J 7 bases, with 6 bases left between them. The CDR3 contains 11 residues. Germline V gene data show CDR1 as MNHEY and CDR2 as SVGEGT. CDR3 loop: CASSKQNEQFF. In nucleotides, the CDR3 is TGTGCCAGCAGTAAGCAAAATGAGCAGTTCTTC.

The chain joins TRBV9 to TRBJ2-7; 7 bases map to TRBD1. V dropped 3 bases and J dropped 3; count of bases not matched to a gene: 6. Germline CDR1 is SGDLS and CDR2 is YYNGEE. The CDR3 runs 14 residues. CDR3 sequence reads: CASSARDRYYEQYV. DNA for the CDR3: TGTGCCAGCAGCGCCCGGGACAGATACTACGAGCAGTACGTC.

The chain joins TRBV20-1 to TRBJ2-3; D possibly corresponds to TRBD1 (5 bases). V shed 3 bases and J shed 0 bases, with 25 bases lying between them. Germline loops: CDR1 DFQATT, CDR2 SNEGSKA (reference sequence). The CDR3 is made up of 19 amino acids. DNA of the CDR3: TGCAGTGCTAGTGGAGAGTGGATTGAGACAGCCTCTAGCACAGATACGCAGTATTTT. Its translation is CSASGEWIETASSTDTQYF.

The chain is built from TRBV5-4 and TRBJ2-3; the D gene is possibly TRBD2 (7 bases). The V and J ends lost 4 bases and 4 bases respectively, with 16 bases between them. This CDR3 is built from 15 residues. Looked up from germline, CDR1 is SGHNT and CDR2 is YYREEE (reference sequence). The DNA of the CDR3 is TGTGCCAGCAGCCGGGGGGCCCCCAGCGCAGATACGCAGTATTTT. This codes for CASSRGAPSADTQYF.

The gene calls are TRBV2 and TRBJ1-2, with TRBD1 matching 7 bases. V trimming: 6 bases; J trimming: 4 bases; junction bases outside the gene matches: 8. The CDR3 length is 14 residues. The V gene's germline CDR1 is SNHLY and CDR2 FYNNEI. CDR3 DNA sequence: TGTGCCAGCAGATGGGACAGTGAGAGCTATGGCTACACCTTC. Translation gives CASRWDSESYGYTF.

The rearrangement joins TRBV5-1 to TRBJ2-1; 7 bases fit TRBD1. The V gene end was trimmed by 4 bases and the J gene end by 4 bases; junction bases not matched to a gene: 5. Germline V gene data show CDR1 as SGHRS and CDR2 as YFSETQ. CDR3 size: 14 residues. The CDR3 DNA sequence: TGCGCCAGCAGCGGGGGACAGCAATACAATGAGCAGTTCTTC. Encoded protein: CASSGGQQYNEQFF.

This clone was seen more than once but under ten times. The rearrangement joins TRBV6-2 or TRBV6-3 to TRBJ1-5; TRBD1 agrees at 7 bases. After removal of 4 bases from V and 4 bases from J, the junction contained 4 bases not matched to a gene. In germline, CDR1 is MNHEY, CDR2 SVGEGT. This CDR3 is built from 14 residues. DNA of the CDR3: TGTGCCAGCAGTTCGACAGGGACAAATCAGCCCCAGCATTTT. It specifies CASSSTGTNQPQHF.

The V and J genes are TRBV19 and TRBJ1-1; TRBD1 matches at 9 bases. The CDR3 loop spans 15 amino acids. After removal of 7 bases from V and 3 bases from J, the junction contained 9 bases not matched to a gene. The V gene's germline CDR1 is LNHDA and CDR2 SQIVND (reference sequence). The CDR3 here is CASKGTGYADTEAFF. As DNA, the CDR3 is TGTGCCAGTAAGGGGACAGGGTACGCGGACACTGAAGCTTTCTTT.

The chain employs TRBV19 and TRBJ1-1; 12 positions match TRBD1. Trimming removed 5 bases from V and 1 base from J; junction bases left unmatched: 8. Looked up from germline, CDR1 is LNHDA and CDR2 is SQIVND (reference sequence). The CDR3 sequence is 17 residues long. CDR3 DNA sequence: TGTGCCAGTAGTGCAGGACCGGGACAGGGGGCGAACACTGAAGCTTTCTTT. Its translation is CASSAGPGQGANTEAFF.

The CDR3 region is CAISLDRGNEKLFF. CDR3 in DNA: TGTGCCATTTCTCTTGACAGGGGTAATGAAAAACTGTTTTTT. The V gene is TRBV10-3, the J gene TRBJ1-4; 8 bases fit TRBD1. Germline values: CDR1 ENHRY, CDR2 SYGVKD. Trimming took 9 bases from V and 4 from J; bases not matched to a gene: 7. The CDR3 totals 14 residues.

Notes on this clone: The junction and the germline gene differ at one end; a read error may be behind it. The chain couples TRBV30 to TRBJ1-1, with TRBD1 identical over 7 bases. The CDR3 totals 13 residues. Germline loops: CDR1 GTSNPN, CDR2 SVGIG (reference sequence). CDR3 protein: CAWSGGGLRTGEF. The CDR3 bases are TGTGCCTGGTCTGGAGGGGGCTTAAGGACGGGGGAATTT.

The chain recombines TRBV12-3 or TRBV12-4 with TRBJ1-1, with D unresolved. The CDR3 is 13 amino acids. The ends were cut back, 3 bases at V and 4 bases at J, with 9 bases in the middle. The CDR3 DNA sequence: TGTGCCAGCAGTTTGGGCAGTCTCACTGAAGCTTTCTTT. It is translated as CASSLGSLTEAFF.

The rearrangement links TRBV21-1 to TRBJ1-1; the table's D call, TRBD1, was not checked against the DNA. TRBV21-1 is shown as a pseudogene. The CDR3 is 18 residues long. The CDR3 bases are TGTGCCAGCAGCAATAAGGTGGGACAGGGGCGCATGAACACTGAAGCTTTCTTT. Translating it yields CASSNKVGQGRMNTEAFF.

This clone came up once. The chain links TRBV10-3 to TRBJ2-5, with TRBD1 matching 8 bases. The germline gives CDR1 ENHRY, CDR2 SYGVKD. The CDR3 has 14 amino acids. The ends lost 6 bases at V and 6 bases at J; junction bases unmatched: 9. CDR3 region: CAISLTGDRQTQYF. In DNA, the CDR3 is TGTGCCATCAGCCTGACAGGGGATAGGCAGACCCAGTACTTC.

This chain links TRBV11-3 with TRBJ2-2; maybe TRBD1 (5 bases). The CDR3 covers 15 residues. The V gene's germline CDR1 is SGHNT and CDR2 YENEEA. V lost 6 bases, J lost 3 bases, and 14 bases lay in between. The chain's CDR3 is CASSFRGADTGELFF. DNA of the CDR3: TGTGCCAGCAGTTTTCGTGGGGCCGACACCGGGGAGCTGTTTTTT.

The rearrangement uses TRBV5-8 and TRBJ2-5; D not resolved. V was cut by 4 bases and J by 7 bases, with 14 bases left in between. CDR1 and CDR2 (germline): SGHTS, YDEGEE. CDR3 length: 13 amino acids. CDR3 in amino acids: CASSPRTYRTQYF. CDR3 DNA sequence: TGTGCCAGCAGCCCCCGCACTTACAGGACCCAGTACTTC.

The rearrangement uses TRBV28 and TRBJ1-2; a possible D gene is TRBD1 (5 bases). Trimming pared 7 bases from V and 12 bases from J, leaving 21 bases between. Germline assignment: CDR1 MDHEN and CDR2 SYDVKM. The CDR3 sequence is 13 residues long. The CDR3, as DNA: TGTGCCAGCAATGGTGGTACAGGAATTGTACACACCTTC. Encoded protein: CASNGGTGIVHTF.

The sample holds a few counts of this clone. The rearrangement joins TRBV7-2 to TRBJ1-5; D call uncertain. The CDR3 contains 14 residues. Per germline, CDR1 SGHTA and CDR2 FQGNSA. Deletions cut 3 bases from V and 4 bases from J, with 10 bases between. The CDR3 sequence: CASSFFGLNQPQHF. The CDR3 DNA sequence: TGTGCCAGCAGCTTTTTCGGGTTAAATCAGCCCCAGCATTTT.

The chain carries TRBV28 and TRBJ1-1; the D gene is possibly TRBD1 (5 bases). Trimming stripped 5 bases from V and 5 bases from J, with 9 bases between. The length of the CDR3 is 12 residues. Germline V gene data show CDR1 as MDHEN and CDR2 as SYDVKM. The CDR3 spells CASSQKGTEAFF. CDR3 DNA sequence: TGTGCCAGCAGTCAAAAGGGGACTGAAGCTTTCTTT.

In DNA, the CDR3 is TGTGCCAGCTTAGGGACAGTCCAAGAGACCCAGTACTTC. This sequence encodes CASLGTVQETQYF. The rearrangement joins TRBV25-1 to TRBJ2-5, with 7 bases aligning to TRBD1. Losses at the gene ends were 8 bases for V and 1 base for J; bases not matched to a gene: 4. Germline assignment: CDR1 MGHDK and CDR2 SYGVNS. CDR3 length equals 13 residues.